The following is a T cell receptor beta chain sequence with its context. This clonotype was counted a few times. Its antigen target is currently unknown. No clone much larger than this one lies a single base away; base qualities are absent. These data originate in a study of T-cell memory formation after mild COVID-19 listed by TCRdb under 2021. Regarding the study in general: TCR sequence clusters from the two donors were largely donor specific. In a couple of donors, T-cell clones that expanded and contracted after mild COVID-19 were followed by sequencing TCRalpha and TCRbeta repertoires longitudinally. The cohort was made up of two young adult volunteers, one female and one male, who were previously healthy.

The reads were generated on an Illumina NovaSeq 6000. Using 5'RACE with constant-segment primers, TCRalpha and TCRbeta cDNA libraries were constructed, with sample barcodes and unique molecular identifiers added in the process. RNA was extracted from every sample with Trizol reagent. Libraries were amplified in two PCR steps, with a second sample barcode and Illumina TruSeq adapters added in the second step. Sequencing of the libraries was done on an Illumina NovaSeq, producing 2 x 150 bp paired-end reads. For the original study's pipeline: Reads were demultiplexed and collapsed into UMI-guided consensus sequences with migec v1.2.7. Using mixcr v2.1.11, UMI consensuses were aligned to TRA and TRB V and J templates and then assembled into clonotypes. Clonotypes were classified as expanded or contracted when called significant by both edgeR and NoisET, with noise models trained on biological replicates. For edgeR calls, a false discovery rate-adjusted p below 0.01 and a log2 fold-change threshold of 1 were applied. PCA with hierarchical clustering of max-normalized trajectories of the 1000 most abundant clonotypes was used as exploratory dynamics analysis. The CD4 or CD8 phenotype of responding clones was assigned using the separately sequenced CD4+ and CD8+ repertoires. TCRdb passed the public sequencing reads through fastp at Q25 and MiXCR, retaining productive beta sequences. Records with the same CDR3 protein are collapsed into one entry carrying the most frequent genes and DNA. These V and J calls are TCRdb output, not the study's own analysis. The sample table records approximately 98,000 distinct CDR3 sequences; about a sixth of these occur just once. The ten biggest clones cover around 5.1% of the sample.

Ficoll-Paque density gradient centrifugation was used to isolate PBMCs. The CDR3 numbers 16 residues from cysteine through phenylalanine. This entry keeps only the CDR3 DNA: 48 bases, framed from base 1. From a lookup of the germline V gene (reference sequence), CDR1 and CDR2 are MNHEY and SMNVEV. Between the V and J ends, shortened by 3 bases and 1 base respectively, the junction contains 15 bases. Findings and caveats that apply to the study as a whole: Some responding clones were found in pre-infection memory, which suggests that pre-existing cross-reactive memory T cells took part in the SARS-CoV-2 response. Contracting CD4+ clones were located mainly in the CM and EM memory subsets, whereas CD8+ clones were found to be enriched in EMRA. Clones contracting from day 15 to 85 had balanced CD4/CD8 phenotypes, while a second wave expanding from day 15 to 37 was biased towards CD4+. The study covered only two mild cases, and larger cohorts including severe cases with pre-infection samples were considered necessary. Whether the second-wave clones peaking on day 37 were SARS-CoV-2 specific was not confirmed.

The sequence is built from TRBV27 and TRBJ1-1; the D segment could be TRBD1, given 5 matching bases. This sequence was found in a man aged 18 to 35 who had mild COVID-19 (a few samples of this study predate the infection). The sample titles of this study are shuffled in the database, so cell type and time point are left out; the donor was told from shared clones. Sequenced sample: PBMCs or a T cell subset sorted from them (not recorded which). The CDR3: CASSLGSGAWNTEAFF. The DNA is TGTGCCAGCAGTTTGGGTTCTGGGGCGTGGAACACTGAAGCTTTCTTT.